This T cell receptor beta chain was recovered during a study of CD8 T cells in ankylosing spondylitis. MiXCR, run by TCRdb on the 5' RACE reads, gives a single entry per CDR3 protein. The table shows roughly 35,000 distinct CDR3 sequences, with under 15% occurring only once. The V and J ends lost 1 base and 0 bases respectively, with 10 bases between them. CDR3 length: 15 amino acids. Germline V gene data show CDR1 as DFQATT and CDR2 as SNEGSKA (reference sequence). The source material was synovial fluid, either unsorted or a sorted T cell fraction (not recorded which). The gene calls are TRBV20-1 and TRBJ2-1; TRBD2 might be the D (6 bases). The clonotype comes from a male donor with ankylosing spondylitis. The CDR3 protein is CSARGASDSYNEQFF. The CDR3 nucleotides read TGCAGTGCTAGAGGAGCTAGCGACTCCTACAATGAGCAGTTCTTC.